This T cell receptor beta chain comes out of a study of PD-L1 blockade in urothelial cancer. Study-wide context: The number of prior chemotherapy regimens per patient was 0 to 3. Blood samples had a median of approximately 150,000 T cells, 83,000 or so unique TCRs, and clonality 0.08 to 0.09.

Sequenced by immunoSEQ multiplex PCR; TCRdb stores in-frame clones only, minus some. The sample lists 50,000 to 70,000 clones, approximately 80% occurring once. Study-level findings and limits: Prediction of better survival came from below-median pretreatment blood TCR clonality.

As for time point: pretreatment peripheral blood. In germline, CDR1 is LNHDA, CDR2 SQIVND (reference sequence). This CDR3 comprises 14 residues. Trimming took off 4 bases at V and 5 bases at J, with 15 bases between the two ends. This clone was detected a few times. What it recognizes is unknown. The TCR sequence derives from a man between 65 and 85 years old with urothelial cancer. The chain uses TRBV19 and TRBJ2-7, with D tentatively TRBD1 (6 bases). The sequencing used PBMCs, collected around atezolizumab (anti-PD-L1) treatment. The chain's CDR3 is CASSTSGVQDEQYF. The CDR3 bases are TGTGCCAGTAGTACTTCAGGGGTTCAGGACGAGCAGTACTTC.